This is a list of T cell receptor beta chains from one sample in a study of blood T cell repertoires in COVID-19. Libraries were prepared by immunoSEQ multiplex PCR; TCRdb keeps only in-frame clonotypes and omits some of them. The profile covers 65,000 to 90,000 clones, with more than 70% appearing a single time and 8% taken by the ten largest. Material for sequencing was peripheral blood. These receptors all come from a man in his fifties or sixties with active COVID-19. Each CDR3 is given without its conserved first and last residue. A row's size may be missing; if present it is once, few, many or a size class.

clone_size j_call cdr3_length v_call cdr3_aa
once TRBJ2-1 10 TRBV7-2 ASSLDNNEQF
once TRBJ2-1 14 TRBV18 ASSPLSGGNDNEQF
. TRBJ1-5 13 TRBV6-2/TRBV6-3 ASSRSTGGNQPQH
. TRBJ1-2 14 TRBV27 ASSFGVQGARYGYT
few TRBJ1-2 13 TRBV14 ASSQEGTTYYGYT
. TRBJ2-1 16 TRBV19 ASSIPGTTSSSYNEQF
medium-sized TRBJ2-7 10 TRBV30 AFAGDTYEQY
. TRBJ2-1 12 TRBV5-8 ASSLKRYYNEQF
. TRBJ1-5 15 TRBV11-2 ASSRPFGTGDPQPQH
. TRBJ2-3 17 TRBV5-1 ASSRAGLAGGPRTDTQY
. TRBJ2-5 11 TRBV12-3/TRBV12-4 ASSSGQSETQY
. TRBJ2-7 14 TRBV4-2 ASSKRSGTTQYEQY
. TRBJ2-7 13 TRBV5-1 ASSLGVGQSYEQY
. TRBJ2-1 14 TRBV18 ASSPRGDRVGNEQF
. TRBJ1-1 15 TRBV7-9 ASSLVSTGGEGTEAF
. TRBJ2-3 14 TRBV4-2 ASSQSKASGADTQY
. TRBJ1-3 13 TRBV7-3 ASSLTGSSGNTIY
. TRBJ2-5 15 TRBV5-1 ASKAGTGLILQETQY
. TRBJ2-5 11 TRBV30 AWSVLVRETQY
. TRBJ2-7 10 TRBV7-8 ASSPSLGEQY
. TRBJ2-7 12 TRBV10-3 AMGARDTGGEQY
few TRBJ1-6 12 TRBV6-6 ASSNTGAGSPLH
. TRBJ2-7 12 TRBV15 ATSRDPGTGEQY
. TRBJ1-1 13 TRBV10-3 AISESQGWNTEAF
. TRBJ1-1 14 TRBV6-1 ASSEEGRVMNTEAF
. TRBJ1-1 12 TRBV5-1 ASSETTDHTEAF
. TRBJ1-4 15 TRBV5-6 ASSHLESDRQNEKLF
. TRBJ2-7 11 TRBV7-2 ASSLVLRDEQY
. TRBJ1-2 11 TRBV2 ASSRQGLYGYT
. TRBJ2-1 11 TRBV10-3 AISEREGNEQF
. TRBJ1-6 14 TRBV28 ASSSPGQGSGSPLH
. TRBJ1-1 12 TRBV6-5 ASSLTGQWTEAF
. TRBJ2-5 11 TRBV28 ASSRALQETQY
. TRBJ2-7 12 TRBV6-5 ASSYRQGTYEQY
. TRBJ2-7 12 TRBV5-1 ASSLPGLLYEQY
once TRBJ1-5 11 TRBV27 ASSLGRNQPQH
. TRBJ2-1 11 TRBV30 ACQREWYNEQF
. TRBJ2-3 8 TRBV5-4 ASGGGTQY
. TRBJ2-7 14 TRBV9 ASSPRLAGSSYEQY
. TRBJ2-7 13 TRBV5-1 ASSPDRASSYEQY
. TRBJ2-5 12 TRBV5-1 ASSLGQGPGTQY
. TRBJ2-1 12 TRBV27 ASSLLGGPNEQF
. TRBJ1-6 12 TRBV6-5 ASNPGQGGSPLH
. TRBJ1-6 14 TRBV18 ASSKGQGAFDSPLH
. TRBJ2-4 13 TRBV9 ASSVDSGQGDIQY
. TRBJ2-7 12 TRBV5-1 ASSPGQGSYEQY
. TRBJ2-3 14 TRBV9 ASSVEGQGPADTQY
. TRBJ2-1 16 TRBV13 ASSLVGGTSGEYNEQF